These T cell receptor beta chains were read from a single sample in a study of T cell repertoires in cytomegalovirus infection. TCRdb fed the reads into MiXCR, producing one record per CDR3 protein. The data hold roughly 720,000 distinct CDR3 sequences, with 35% observed a single time. Sequenced sample: PBMCs. All receptors derive from a human donor in good health (CMV status not recorded). Some clones in this sample may be carry-over from other donors' samples. The CDR3 runs from the conserved cysteine through the conserved F or W. The D gene is left open where the match is weak. The size field is filled for only some rows; it gives once, few, many or a size class.

v_call	d_call	clone_size	j_call	cdr3_nt	cdr3_aa
TRBV28	TRBD2	few	TRBJ2-7	TGTGCCAGCAGTTTTGCGGGGACTAGTGTCGACGAGCAGTACTTC	CASSFAGTSVDEQYF
TRBV28	NA	few	TRBJ1-1	TGTGCCAGCAGCTCGTTCGGCCCATTGGATGAAGCTTTCTTT	CASSSFGPLDEAFF
TRBV30	NA	NA	TRBJ1-5	TGTGCCTGGAGTGTTAGGAGGGGCGATCAGCCCCAGCATTTT	CAWSVRRGDQPQHF
TRBV7-2	NA	NA	TRBJ1-1	TGTGCCAGCAGTAATTTCCAGGGGAACACTGAAGCTTTCTTT	CASSNFQGNTEAFF
TRBV12-3/TRBV12-4	TRBD1	few	TRBJ1-2	TGTGCCAGCAGAAGGGACAGGGGTGGCTACACCTTC	CASRRDRGGYTF
TRBV4-1	TRBD2	NA	TRBJ2-1	TGCGCCAGCAGCCAAGCCGGGACTAGCGGGAGAATTTGGTTCTTC	CASSQAGTSGRIWFF
TRBV7-2	TRBD1	many	TRBJ1-1	TGTGCCAGCAGGACAGGGGTATCAAATGAAGCTTTCTTT	CASRTGVSNEAFF
TRBV7-2	NA	many	TRBJ1-1	TGTGCCAGCAGCTTGGGCAGACTGAACACTGAAGCTTTCTTT	CASSLGRLNTEAFF
TRBV27	NA	few	TRBJ2-7	TGTGCCAGCAGTTCTCATTCGACAGGCGACGAGCAGTACTTC	CASSSHSTGDEQYF
TRBV6-1	NA	NA	TRBJ2-1	TGTGCCAGCAGCCCCCTGATCGGGAGTCGTGGCAATGAGCAGTTCTTC	CASSPLIGSRGNEQFF
TRBV7-9	NA	NA	TRBJ2-7	TGTGCCAGCAGCTTAGAGGCCGGATTAAACTCCTACGAGCAGTACTTC	CASSLEAGLNSYEQYF
TRBV19	NA	NA	TRBJ2-1	TGTGCCAGTACCCCCACACTGGGGGATAGGTACAATGAGCAGTTCTTC	CASTPTLGDRYNEQFF
TRBV19	NA	NA	TRBJ2-1	TGTGCCAGTAGCGGACAACAGAGCTCCTACAATGAGCAGTTCTTC	CASSGQQSSYNEQFF
TRBV7-2	NA	few	TRBJ1-5	TGTGCCAGCAGCCCGGACCTGACAGTAGCTCAGCCCCAGCATTTT	CASSPDLTVAQPQHF
TRBV6-1	TRBD1	NA	TRBJ1-1	TGTGCCAGCAGTGAGACAGGGCAAGACAAAGCTTTCTTT	CASSETGQDKAFF
TRBV6-5	NA	NA	TRBJ1-1	TGTGCCAGCGCCCAAGGCTTGAACACTGAAGCTTTCTTT	CASAQGLNTEAFF
TRBV20-1	NA	NA	TRBJ2-7	TGCAGTGCCGTGGACGGCTCCTACGAGCAGTACTTC	CSAVDGSYEQYF
TRBV30	NA	once	TRBJ2-7	TGTGCCTGCCATCAGGGTGGTTGGTCTCGCGAGCAGTACTTC	CACHQGGWSREQYF
TRBV19	NA	few	TRBJ1-2	TGTGCCAGTAGCTTCTCTGCGGGGCAGTTATACGCCTTC	CASSFSAGQLYAF
TRBV6-1	TRBD2	few	TRBJ2-7	TGTGCCAGCAGTGAAGTAGGGAGGGGCTACGAGCAGTACTTC	CASSEVGRGYEQYF
TRBV12-3/TRBV12-4	TRBD2	NA	TRBJ2-1	TGTGCCAGCAGCCGAGCCGGGACTAGCGTCAATGAGCAGTTCTTC	CASSRAGTSVNEQFF
TRBV2	NA	few	TRBJ2-1	TGTGCCAGCAGTGAGAACAGGGTCAACGGTATTGAGCAGTTCTTC	CASSENRVNGIEQFF
TRBV24-1	TRBD2	NA	TRBJ2-1	TGTGCCACCAGTGGGCGGGCTAGCGGGAGTAATGAGCAGTTCTTC	CATSGRASGSNEQFF
TRBV12-3/TRBV12-4	TRBD1	few	TRBJ2-7	TGTGCCAGCAGCCACGGACAGGGGCTCTACGAGCAGTACTTC	CASSHGQGLYEQYF
TRBV7-6	NA	NA	TRBJ1-2	TGTGCCAGCAGCCGAGCGGCCGGGGGCCATAACTACAACTATGGCTACACCTTC	CASSRAAGGHNYNYGYTF
TRBV5-1	TRBD2	NA	TRBJ2-5	TGCGCCAGCAGCTTGGCGCTAGCGGGGGGGCAGAAGACCCAGTACTTC	CASSLALAGGQKTQYF
TRBV12-3/TRBV12-4	NA	few	TRBJ2-2	TGTGCCAGCAGGGAGGGGGCGCGGTCAGTAGCCGGGGAGCTGTTTTTT	CASREGARSVAGELFF
TRBV7-6	TRBD2	many	TRBJ2-2	TGTGCCAGCAGCTTACGTCTAGCGGGGGGACCGAACACCGGGGAGCTGTTTTTT	CASSLRLAGGPNTGELFF
TRBV6-1	NA	many	TRBJ1-2	TGTGCCAGCAGTGAAACAGGTTATGGCTACACCTTC	CASSETGYGYTF
TRBV12-3/TRBV12-4	NA	NA	TRBJ1-1	TGTGCCAGCAGGATGGGAACAATCCAGGGGAACACTGAAGCTTTCTTT	CASRMGTIQGNTEAFF
TRBV30	NA	few	TRBJ1-3	TGTGCCTGGAACGACGGGGGGGTCTCTGGAAACACCATATATTTT	CAWNDGGVSGNTIYF
TRBV7-9	NA	NA	TRBJ2-1	TGTTCCAGCAGCCCCGTGGCTACTGGTGAGCAGTTCTTC	CSSSPVATGEQFF
TRBV7-6	NA	NA	TRBJ2-1	TGTGCCAGCAGCTTCCACGGACCGAATGAGCAGTTCTTC	CASSFHGPNEQFF
TRBV24-1	NA	few	TRBJ2-1	TGTGCCATCGCGAGCCCCTCCGGGATGGGCTCCTACAATGAGCAGTTCTTC	CAIASPSGMGSYNEQFF
TRBV6-1	NA	few	TRBJ2-1	TGTGCCACCACCGACGGAAATGAGCAGTTCTTC	CATTDGNEQFF
TRBV4-1	TRBD2	few	TRBJ2-5	TGCGCCAGCAGCCAGCTAGCGGGGGGAGAAGAGACCCAGTACTTC	CASSQLAGGEETQYF
TRBV7-2	TRBD1	NA	TRBJ2-3	TGTGCCAGCAGCTCGGGACAGGGATTGGTAGATACGCAGTATTTT	CASSSGQGLVDTQYF
TRBV11-2	TRBD2	few	TRBJ2-2	TGTGCCAGCAGCCCGGGACTAGCGGGGTGGACCGGGGAGCTGTTTTTT	CASSPGLAGWTGELFF
TRBV7-8	TRBD1	many	TRBJ1-6	TGTGCCAGCAGATTTGGACAGGGAAGGTATTCACCCCTCCACTTT	CASRFGQGRYSPLHF
TRBV7-8	NA	NA	TRBJ1-1	TGTGCCAGCAGCGCACAGGGAATGTACACTGAAGCTTTCTTT	CASSAQGMYTEAFF
TRBV7-6	NA	few	TRBJ2-5	TGTGCCAGCAGCCGTGAGGGGACAAACCAAGAGACCCAGTACTTC	CASSREGTNQETQYF
TRBV20-1	NA	few	TRBJ1-2	TGCAGTGGCTGGGACGCAGCGGGCTATGGCTACACCTTC	CSGWDAAGYGYTF
TRBV28	NA	NA	TRBJ2-2	TGTGCCAGCAGTTTATTACCAGGGGTAAAGGCCGGGGAGCTGTTTTTT	CASSLLPGVKAGELFF
TRBV12-3/TRBV12-4	TRBD2	NA	TRBJ2-7	TGTGCCAGCAGACCAGGGACTAGCGGACCCTACGAGCAGTACTTC	CASRPGTSGPYEQYF
TRBV12-3/TRBV12-4	NA	NA	TRBJ1-6	TGTGCCAGCAGTACAAGGGGCGCCCATAATTCACCCCTCCACTTT	CASSTRGAHNSPLHF
TRBV5-1	TRBD2	once	TRBJ2-1	TGCGCCAGCAGCTTGGGGCTAGCGGGAGGACATGAGCAGTTATTC	CASSLGLAGGHEQLF
TRBV4-3	TRBD2	few	TRBJ2-1	TGCGCCAGCAGCCAAGAATTCGGCGGGAGGCCTGGGAATGAGCAGTTCTTC	CASSQEFGGRPGNEQFF
TRBV12-3/TRBV12-4	TRBD2	once	TRBJ2-1	TGTGCCAGCAGTTTCGGTGTAGCGGGAAGAAATGAGCAGTTCTTC	CASSFGVAGRNEQFF
TRBV5-8	NA	few	TRBJ1-3	TGTGCCAGCAGCTTGAGCGGTGTCGGGACTGGAAACACCATATATTTT	CASSLSGVGTGNTIYF
TRBV20-1	NA	NA	TRBJ2-3	TGCAGTGCTAGCGGCTGGAGGGGCACAGATACGCAGTATTTT	CSASGWRGTDTQYF
TRBV6-5	NA	NA	TRBJ2-4	TGTGCCAGCAGTTTGGAGAGGAGAGGAAACATTCAGTACTTC	CASSLERRGNIQYF
TRBV20-1	TRBD2	few	TRBJ2-1	TGCAGTGCTATTCTCGGACTAGTCGCCTACAATGAGCAGTTCTTC	CSAILGLVAYNEQFF
TRBV12-3/TRBV12-4	NA	NA	TRBJ1-1	TGTGCCAGCAGTTTAAATTTCGTAGCTTTCTTT	CASSLNFVAFF
TRBV28	NA	NA	TRBJ1-5	TGTGCCAGCAGGCCCAGTCGGGTCCAGCCCCAGCATTTT	CASRPSRVQPQHF